The 30 T cell receptor beta chains presented below share a single source sample, sequenced in a study of human T cells and chemical hapten exposure. TCRdb ran MiXCR on the RACE reads and lists one entry per CDR3 protein. This table holds about 190,000 distinct CDR3 sequences, 24% found once. The time point here: patch test 3, about 24 weeks after DPC sensitization. Treatment: therapeutic diphenylcyclopropenone sensitization with weekly scalp DPC. Sequenced material: whole blood, taken in connection with sensitization to the hapten diphenylcyclopropenone (DPC). The receptors here all came from a woman in her thirties or forties with alopecia areata. Some clones in this sample may be carry-over from other donors' samples.

A few counts support this clonotype. The rearrangement uses TRBV12-3 or TRBV12-4 and TRBJ2-7; 9 nucleotides align to TRBD1. The CDR3 is 15 amino acids. Unmatched junction bases numbered 4, after V lost 2 bases and J lost 2 bases. CDR3 sequence reads: CASSLRGQGPYEQYF. DNA of the CDR3: TGTGCCAGCAGTTTAAGAGGACAGGGGCCCTACGAGCAGTACTTC.

This clonotype has just a few counts. The V gene is TRBV14, the J gene TRBJ2-3; D uncertain. The germline V gene has CDR1 SGHDN and CDR2 FVKESK. CDR3 size: 12 residues. Trimming left V 1 base short and J 8 bases short, with 7 bases between. The CDR3 region is CASSQVPSTQYF. The CDR3 coding sequence is TGTGCCAGCAGCCAAGTTCCCAGTACGCAGTATTTT.

The chain is built from TRBV20-1 and TRBJ1-5; no definite D call. V was clipped by 0 bases and J by 4 bases, with 7 bases between them. The V gene's germline CDR1 is DFQATT and CDR2 SNEGSKA (reference sequence). The CDR3 consists of 13 residues. CDR3 coding DNA: TGCAGTGCTAGAGATGACTTTAATCAGCCCCAGCATTTT. This encodes CSARDDFNQPQHF.

The chain recombines TRBV4-2 with TRBJ2-3, with TRBD2 identical over 9 bases. Germline V gives CDR1 LGHNA, CDR2 YNFKEQ. V was clipped by 1 base and J by 1 base; unmatched bases: 0. CDR3 length: 15 amino acids. The CDR3 loop is CASSQVAGGTDTQYF. DNA of the CDR3: TGTGCCAGCAGCCAAGTAGCGGGGGGCACAGATACGCAGTATTTT.

This clonotype was found a few times. The rearrangement links TRBV5-5 to TRBJ1-1; D unclear. The CDR3 is 13 residues long. With 2 bases removed from V and 0 bases from J, the gap between germline ends came to 5 bases. CDR1 and CDR2 (germline): SGHKS, YYEKEE (reference sequence). CDR3 protein: CASSFRVNTEAFF. For the CDR3, the DNA is TGTGCCAGCAGCTTTAGGGTGAACACTGAAGCTTTCTTT.

There are a few counts of this clonotype. CDR3 sequence (DNA): TGCAGCGTTGAAGACCTGGACAGGTTCTTC. Translation gives CSVEDLDRFF. The chain has TRBV29-1 and TRBJ2-1; weak D call: TRBD1 (6 bases). This CDR3 spans 10 amino acids. Trimming shortened V by 0 bases and J by 15 bases, and 9 bases separated the two germline ends. Germline V gene lookup returns CDR1 SQVTM and CDR2 ANQGSEA.

This clonotype was recorded a few times. This sequence joins TRBV11-2 and TRBJ2-5; D perhaps matches TRBD1 (6 bases). Trimming took off 2 bases at V and 11 bases at J, with 18 bases between the two ends. The CDR3 covers 14 residues. Germline lookup yields CDR1 SGHAT and CDR2 FQNNGV. In nucleotides, the CDR3 is TGTGCCAGCAGCTTATACCTTACAGGGCTTCGTCAGTACTTC. Translation gives CASSLYLTGLRQYF. The full variable domain, with the rest looked up from reference TRBV11-2 and TRBJ2-5, is EAGVAQSPRYKIIEKRQSVAFWCNPISGHATLYWYQQILGQGPKLLIQFQNNGVVDDSQLPKDRFSAERLKGVDSTLKIQPAKLEDSAVYLCASSLYLTGLRQYFGPGTRLLVL.

This clonotype was seen a few times. This chain uses TRBV12-3 or TRBV12-4 with TRBJ1-4; possibly TRBD1 for D (5 bases). The CDR3 has 14 amino acids. V shed 5 bases and J shed 8 bases, with 15 bases lying between them. The CDR3 nucleotides are TGTGCCAGCAGTCCTCAGGGTATAGGCGAAAAACTGTTTTTT. Amino acids: CASSPQGIGEKLFF.

The rearrangement joins TRBV28 to TRBJ2-1, with TRBD2 identical over 11 bases. The CDR3 totals 17 residues. The germline CDR1 and CDR2 sequences are MDHEN and SYDVKM. The V segment lost 6 bases and the J segment 5 bases; nucleotides outside the gene matches: 12. CDR3 protein: CASSRLTSGSWNNEQFF. DNA of the CDR3: TGTGCCAGCAGCCGCTTAACTAGCGGGAGTTGGAACAATGAGCAGTTCTTC.

The gene calls are TRBV28 and TRBJ1-1; D uncertain. Trimming stripped 5 bases from V and 1 base from J, with 17 bases between. CDR1 is MDHEN and CDR2 is SYDVKM in the germline V gene. There are 16 residues in the CDR3. This CDR3 is CASSPYGLRQNTEAFF. The CDR3 bases are TGTGCCAGCAGTCCCTATGGCCTCAGGCAGAACACTGAAGCTTTCTTT.

With respect to this clonotype: A junction end diverges from the germline sequence, so it may reflect a read error. The V call is TRBV5-1, the J call TRBJ2-7; 10 bases map to TRBD1. The germline CDR1 and CDR2 sequences are SGHRS and YFSETQ. The CDR3 spans 16 residues. CDR3 nucleotide sequence: TGCGTCAGCACCGCTCTAGGGACAGGGGTGGGCAACGAGCAGTACTTC. Amino acid sequence: CVSTALGTGVGNEQYF.

V usage is TRBV6-2 or TRBV6-3 and J usage is TRBJ1-1; TRBD1 is a possible D gene (5 bases). V was trimmed by 6 bases and J by 7 bases, leaving 12 bases between them. CDR3 length: 12 residues. The germline V gene has CDR1 MNHEY and CDR2 SVGEGT. The CDR3 DNA reads TGTGCCAGCAGCCTCCGACAGAATGAAGCTTTCTTT. It translates to CASSLRQNEAFF.

The table lists this clonotype with a few counts. The CDR3: CASRPAAGTEAFF. CDR3 sequence (DNA): TGTGCCAGCAGGCCAGCCGCGGGCACTGAAGCTTTCTTT. V usage is TRBV7-9 and J usage is TRBJ1-1; D call uncertain. Germline-derived CDR1 and CDR2 are SEHNR and FQNEAQ (reference sequence). V was shortened by 6 bases and J by 4 bases, with 12 bases between the two germline ends. The CDR3 covers 13 residues.

The V call is TRBV11-1, the J call TRBJ2-1; TRBD2 aligns across 9 bases. V was clipped by 4 bases and J by 2 bases; unmatched bases: 6. The germline CDR1 and CDR2 sequences are SGHAT and FQDESV (reference sequence). This CDR3 spans 16 amino acids. The CDR3 reads CASSSVGGRAYNEQFF. Here the CDR3 DNA reads TGTGCCAGCAGCTCCGTGGGCGGGAGGGCCTACAATGAGCAGTTCTTC.

V and J are TRBV20-1 and TRBJ2-1; 9 bases match TRBD2. With 0 bases clipped from V and 3 bases from J, the junction kept 6 bases outside the gene matches. The germline V gene has CDR1 DFQATT and CDR2 SNEGSKA (reference sequence). The CDR3 runs 16 residues. The CDR3 nucleotides read TGCAGTGCTAGAGATAGGCCAGCGGGAGGCTACAATGAGCAGTTCTTC. Protein sequence: CSARDRPAGGYNEQFF.

The gene calls are TRBV20-1 and TRBJ2-2, with D maybe TRBD2 (6 bases). V was clipped by 5 bases and J by 5 bases, with 12 bases between them. CDR1 is DFQATT and CDR2 is SNEGSKA in the germline V gene (reference sequence). The CDR3 sequence is 13 residues long. The CDR3 loop is CSARRVLTGELFF. Written as DNA, the CDR3 is TGCAGTGCTCGGAGGGTTTTGACCGGGGAGCTGTTTTTT.

The chain recombines TRBV7-6 with TRBJ2-1; 12 nucleotides match TRBD2. This CDR3 contains 18 residues. V trimming: 1 base; J trimming: 3 bases; junction bases outside the gene matches: 7. Germline CDR1 is SGHVS and CDR2 is FNYEAQ. The CDR3 reads CASSLVGLAGGYYNEQFF. Written as DNA, the CDR3 is TGTGCCAGCAGCTTAGTAGGGCTAGCGGGAGGGTACTACAATGAGCAGTTCTTC.

This CDR3 is CASSQEPDIGGAFF. The CDR3, as DNA: TGCGCCAGCAGCCAAGAACCAGACATTGGCGGAGCTTTCTTT. The chain carries TRBV4-1 and TRBJ1-1; D unresolved. Trimming removed 0 bases at V and 10 bases at J, with 15 bases between. CDR3 length equals 14 residues. Looked up from germline, CDR1 is MGHRA and CDR2 is YSYEKL.

This sequence joins TRBV11-2 and TRBJ2-4, with a possible D match to TRBD1 (6 bases). The germline gives CDR1 SGHAT, CDR2 FQNNGV. The CDR3 is made up of 14 amino acids. V was shortened by 1 base and J by 9 bases, with 13 bases between the two germline ends. CDR3: CASSLVAGESIQYF. The CDR3 bases are TGTGCCAGCAGCTTAGTAGCAGGGGAGAGCATTCAGTACTTC.

The rearrangement joins TRBV12-3 or TRBV12-4 to TRBJ2-5; a possible D gene is TRBD2 (6 bases). V lost 5 bases, J lost 9 bases, and 10 bases lay in between. The CDR3 contains 11 residues. For the CDR3, the DNA is TGTGCCAGCAGTGAATCGGGGGCCCAGTACTTC. Translating it yields CASSESGAQYF.

This clonotype was counted between two and nine times. The V and J genes are TRBV6-5 and TRBJ2-2, with 9 bases matching TRBD1. This CDR3 is built from 14 residues. J was trimmed by 10 bases and V by 4 bases; bases with no gene match: 7. CDR1 and CDR2 (germline): MNHEY, SVGAGI. This CDR3 reads CASSSRQGGPELFF. The CDR3 DNA reads TGTGCCAGCAGTTCTAGACAGGGGGGACCGGAGCTGTTTTTT.

This chain links TRBV10-1 with TRBJ2-1; 13 nucleotides align to TRBD2. The length of the CDR3 is 20 residues. Germline V gene lookup returns CDR1 WNHNN and CDR2 SYGVQD (reference sequence). With 0 bases clipped from V and 2 bases from J, the junction kept 10 bases outside the gene matches. CDR3 sequence: CASSESWAGLAGSPYNEQFF. The DNA of the CDR3 is TGCGCCAGCAGTGAGTCGTGGGCGGGACTAGCGGGGTCACCCTACAATGAGCAGTTCTTC.

Details on this clonotype: This may be a read error, as it is one base from a much larger clone. The V and J genes are TRBV12-3 or TRBV12-4 and TRBJ1-1; tentative D call: TRBD1 (6 bases). This CDR3 region has 14 residues. The chain's CDR3 is CTSSLRQGWPEAFF. DNA of the CDR3: TGTACCAGCAGTTTACGTCAGGGGTGGCCTGAAGCTTTCTTT.

This clonotype was observed a few times. DNA for the CDR3: TGTGCCAGCAGCGTAGGGACAGGGGATTCACCCCTCCACTTT. Translating it yields CASSVGTGDSPLHF. V usage is TRBV9 and J usage is TRBJ1-6, with 9 bases identical to TRBD1. The CDR3 sequence is 14 residues long. Germline-derived CDR1 and CDR2 are SGDLS and YYNGEE. The V gene end was trimmed by 0 bases and the J gene end by 8 bases; junction bases not matched to a gene: 0. The whole variable domain, remainder taken from reference TRBV9 and TRBJ1-6, is DSGVTQTPKHLITATGQRVTLRCSPRSGDLSVYWYQQSLDQGLQFLIQYYNGEERAKGNILERFSAQQFPDLHSELNLSSLELGDSALYFCASSVGTGDSPLHFGNGTRLTVT.

This clonotype was seen a handful of times. The genes are TRBV28 and TRBJ2-2; the match to TRBD1 covers 8 bases. Unmatched junction bases numbered 10, after V lost 6 bases and J lost 4 bases. The CDR3 extends over 16 amino acids. CDR1 and CDR2 from the germline V gene are MDHEN and SYDVKM. CDR3 sequence: CASSKPTGAGTGELFF. The CDR3 DNA sequence: TGTGCCAGCAGCAAACCGACAGGGGCGGGCACCGGGGAGCTGTTTTTT.

A few counts support this clonotype. This rearrangement joins TRBV2 to TRBJ2-1; D uncertain. Trimming left V 6 bases short and J 6 bases short, with 6 bases between. This CDR3 comprises 11 residues. CDR1 SNHLY and CDR2 FYNNEI come from the germline V gene. The CDR3 bases are TGTGCCAGCAGGAAGTCCAATGAGCAGTTCTTC. The encoded protein is CASRKSNEQFF.

This clonotype was detected only a few times. The chain links TRBV15 to TRBJ1-3; D call uncertain. This CDR3 spans 15 amino acids. V shed 0 bases and J shed 1 base, with 7 bases lying between them. CDR1 is LNHNV, CDR2 YYDKDF, per germline (reference sequence). CDR3 region: CATSRESGSGNTIYF. The CDR3 DNA reads as TGTGCCACCAGCAGAGAGTCGGGGTCTGGAAACACCATATATTTT.

This clonotype occurred a few times. This chain links TRBV10-3 with TRBJ1-2; 10 bases fit TRBD1. Germline V lookup: CDR1 ENHRY, CDR2 SYGVKD. The CDR3 runs to 15 residues. V lost 10 bases and J lost 1; bases outside the gene matches: 9. The CDR3 region is CATLIRTGGNYGYTF. CDR3 nucleotides: TGTGCCACCCTTATACGGACAGGGGGTAACTATGGCTACACCTTC.

There are many counts of this clonotype. The gene calls are TRBV20-1 and TRBJ1-1; no reliable D call. The ends were cut back, 5 bases at V and 5 bases at J, with 18 bases in the middle. Germline CDR1 reads DFQATT; CDR2 reads SNEGSKA (reference sequence). The CDR3 loop spans 14 amino acids. CDR3 sequence (DNA): TGCAGTGCTCCCCCCGACTGGGCGGGGACTGAAGCTTTCTTT. This sequence encodes CSAPPDWAGTEAFF.

V is TRBV24-1 and J is TRBJ2-7, with TRBD1 identical over 8 bases. CDR1 is KGHDR, CDR2 SFDVKD, per germline. This CDR3 spans 14 amino acids. The V gene end was trimmed by 4 bases and the J gene end by 7 bases; junction bases not matched to a gene: 8. As DNA, the CDR3 is TGTGCCACCAGTGACCCCGGGACAGGATGGGAGCAGTACTTC. This codes for CATSDPGTGWEQYF.